This T cell receptor (beta chain) was retrieved from a study of blood T cells in healthy people across ages. Study-level findings and limits: Higher diversity, along with more naive CD4+ cells, distinguished long-lived donors from aged donors.

A second PCR of roughly 6 to 12 cycles used a sample-barcoded 5' primer and a J-beta primer mix. TCRdb re-called the 5' RACE reads with MiXCR, one entry per CDR3 protein. In the table there are roughly 700,000 distinct CDR3 sequences, 20% to 25% of which are singletons. This clonotype was seen at least ten times. Its antigen is undetermined. Germline values: CDR1 MNHEY, CDR2 SMNVEV (reference sequence). The V end lost 6 bases, the J end lost 4 bases, and 4 bases lay between the germline ends. The CDR3 has 10 amino acids. Another study also made use of these data, one on T cells of mothers and their children.

The rearrangement joins TRBV27 to TRBJ2-7; D is ambiguous. Sequences were obtained from blood. The TCR was taken from a boy between 10 and 17 years old in good health. CDR3 region: CASSPYEQYF. In DNA, the CDR3 is TGTGCCAGCAGCCCATACGAGCAGTACTTC.